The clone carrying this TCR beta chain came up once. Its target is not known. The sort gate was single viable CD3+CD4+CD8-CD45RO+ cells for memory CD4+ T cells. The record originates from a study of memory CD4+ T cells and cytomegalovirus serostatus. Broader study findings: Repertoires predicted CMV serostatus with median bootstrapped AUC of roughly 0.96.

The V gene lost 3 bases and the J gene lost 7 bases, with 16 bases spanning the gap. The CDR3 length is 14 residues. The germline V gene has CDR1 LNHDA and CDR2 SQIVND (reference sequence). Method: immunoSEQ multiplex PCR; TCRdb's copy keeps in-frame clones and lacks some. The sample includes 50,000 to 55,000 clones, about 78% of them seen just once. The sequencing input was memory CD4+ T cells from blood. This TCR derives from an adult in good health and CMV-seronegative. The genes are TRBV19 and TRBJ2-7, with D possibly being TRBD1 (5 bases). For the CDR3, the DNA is TGTGCCAGTAGTATCGGACACACGATGGGGGAGCAGTACTTC. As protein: CASSIGHTMGEQYF.